Listed below are T cell receptor beta chains from one sample, sequenced in a study of CD8 T cells in ankylosing spondylitis. One entry per CDR3 protein, called by TCRdb with MiXCR from the 5' RACE reads. The table records 250,000 to 400,000 distinct CDR3 sequences, 11% of them present only once. What was sequenced was blood, either unsorted or a sorted T cell fraction (not recorded which). The receptors come from a female donor with ankylosing spondylitis or in good health (not recorded which). The CDR3 runs from the conserved cysteine through the conserved F or W. D genes are given only for firm matches. Clone size is stated in some rows and not others, as once, few, many or a class when expanded.

J | length | V | D | size | DNA | CDR3
TRBJ1-1 | 13 | TRBV29-1 | - | many | TGCAGCGTTGAACGCCCGGGGGGAACTGAAGCTTTCTTT | CSVERPGGTEAFF
TRBJ1-3 | 16 | TRBV5-5 | - | many | TGTGCCAGCAGCTACTCGCTGGGTGACTCTGGAAACACCATATATTTT | CASSYSLGDSGNTIYF
TRBJ2-2 | 13 | TRBV10-3 | - | many | TGTGCCATCAGTGAGGACCTCAGGCGGGAGCTGTTTTTT | CAISEDLRRELFF
TRBJ1-2 | 13 | TRBV7-2 | - | few | TGTGCCAGCAGCGTGCCCGGGTCACCAGGAAACACCTTC | CASSVPGSPGNTF
TRBJ2-2 | 12 | TRBV2 | - | few | TGTGCCAGCGCGGCTGGGACCGGGGAGCTGTTTTTT | CASAAGTGELFF
TRBJ2-2 | 13 | TRBV5-1 | - | many | TGCGCCAGCAGTAAGATGGGCACCGGGGAGCTGTTTTTT | CASSKMGTGELFF
TRBJ2-1 | 15 | TRBV18 | - | few | TGTGCCAGCTCACCACCAGCAGGTCCGCGGAATGAGCAGTTCTTC | CASSPPAGPRNEQFF
TRBJ2-3 | 15 | TRBV20-1 | - | many | TGCAGTGCTAGAGATCAGTTAGGAGTAGCAGATACGCAGTATTTT | CSARDQLGVADTQYF
TRBJ2-7 | 16 | TRBV28 | TRBD1 | few | TGTGCCAGCAGTTTAGTCTGGGACAGCCTTCTCTACGAGCAGTACTTC | CASSLVWDSLLYEQYF
TRBJ2-5 | 14 | TRBV7-2 | TRBD1 | many | TGTGCCAGCAGCTTAAACAGGGGATGGGAGACCCAGTACTTC | CASSLNRGWETQYF
TRBJ1-2 | 14 | TRBV20-1 | - | many | TGCAGTGCTAGAGATCGCGCAGGGCCTTATGGCTACACCTTC | CSARDRAGPYGYTF
TRBJ2-7 | 14 | TRBV9 | - | - | TGTGCCAGCAGCGTTTCCCCCGACAGCTACGAGCAGTACTTC | CASSVSPDSYEQYF
TRBJ2-1 | 13 | TRBV20-1 | - | many | TGCAGTGTTCCGAGGGAATACTACAATGAGCAGTTCTTC | CSVPREYYNEQFF
TRBJ1-5 | 15 | TRBV6-1 | - | many | TGTGCCAGCAGTCAGCAGTATTATAGCAATCAGCCCCAGCATTTT | CASSQQYYSNQPQHF
TRBJ2-3 | 19 | TRBV5-1 | TRBD2 | - | TGCGCCAGCAGCTGGGGACTAGCGGGGGCCCTCGGATTCGATTTTACGCAGTATTTT | CASSWGLAGALGFDFTQYF
TRBJ2-1 | 15 | TRBV20-1 | - | few | TGCAGTGCCCCGGTGGCCGGCAGGGTGGTCAATGAGCAGTTCTTC | CSAPVAGRVVNEQFF
TRBJ2-4 | 13 | TRBV4-2 | - | many | TGTGCCAGCAGCCAAAAAGATCTGAGCATTCAGTACTTC | CASSQKDLSIQYF
TRBJ1-4 | 12 | TRBV29-1 | TRBD1 | - | TGCAGCGCCGGGACAGGAGTGTTCAAACTGTTTTTT | CSAGTGVFKLFF
TRBJ2-3 | 12 | TRBV10-3 | - | many | TGTGCCATCCTGGCAGGCGCTGATACGCAGTATTTT | CAILAGADTQYF
TRBJ2-2 | 14 | TRBV10-2 | - | many | TGCGCCAGCGTAGCCCGACGGGGTGCCGGGGAGCTGTTTTTT | CASVARRGAGELFF
TRBJ2-1 | 16 | TRBV5-1 | TRBD2 | - | TGCGCCAGCAGCGGACCCTTGACTAGCGGGGGTGGGGAGCAGTTCTTC | CASSGPLTSGGGEQFF
TRBJ1-2 | 12 | TRBV29-1 | - | many | TGCAGCGTTACGCAGCCCAACTATGGCTACACCTTC | CSVTQPNYGYTF
TRBJ1-5 | 15 | TRBV18 | TRBD1 | many | TGTGCCAGCTCACCGACAGGGGAGAGCAATCAGCCCCAGCATTTT | CASSPTGESNQPQHF
TRBJ1-2 | 12 | TRBV5-6 | - | many | TGTGCCAGCAGCTTGTGGCAGGCAGGCTACACCTTC | CASSLWQAGYTF
TRBJ2-2 | 15 | TRBV5-1 | - | many | TGCGCCAGCAGCTCCTCGCTGGGGAACACCGGGGAGCTGTTTTTT | CASSSSLGNTGELFF
TRBJ2-3 | 12 | TRBV7-9 | - | many | TGTGCCAGCAGCTTAAGGAAAGATACGCAGTATTTT | CASSLRKDTQYF
TRBJ2-1 | 19 | TRBV3-1 | TRBD2 | - | TGTGCCAGCAGCCGACCCCTAGCGGGGGGGACTACAATGAGGGTGCCTCTGTTCTTC | CASSRPLAGGTTMRVPLFF
TRBJ2-2 | 15 | TRBV20-1 | - | many | TGCAGTGCTAAACCGGGACTCCAAAGCACCGGGGAGCTGTTTTTT | CSAKPGLQSTGELFF
TRBJ1-1 | 15 | TRBV12-3/TRBV12-4 | - | many | TGTGCCAGCAGCTTACCGCAGGGGAAGAACACTGAAGCTTTCTTT | CASSLPQGKNTEAFF
TRBJ1-1 | 15 | TRBV5-1 | TRBD1 | many | TGCGCCAGCAGCATCGGACAGGGGGCAGGCACTGAAGCTTTCTTT | CASSIGQGAGTEAFF
TRBJ2-5 | 14 | TRBV20-1 | - | many | TGCAGTGCTAGGGCCCCAGGACTCCAAGAGACCCAGTACTTC | CSARAPGLQETQYF
TRBJ2-4 | 16 | TRBV28 | - | many | TGTGCCAGCAGTTCAAATCCCGGACCCGAGGGGAACATTCAGTACTTC | CASSSNPGPEGNIQYF
TRBJ1-4 | 13 | TRBV7-6 | TRBD1 | many | TGTGCCAGCAGCAGCAGGGGGCGGGAAAAACTGTTTTTT | CASSSRGREKLFF
TRBJ2-5 | 14 | TRBV20-1 | - | many | TGCAGTGCTAGAAGGTTAGGGGGCCAAGAGACCCAGTACTTC | CSARRLGGQETQYF
TRBJ1-3 | 16 | TRBV10-3 | TRBD1 | - | TGTGCCATCAGTGACCGGGACAGGGGGAGAGGAAACACCATATATTTT | CAISDRDRGRGNTIYF
TRBJ1-2 | 13 | TRBV7-9 | - | many | TGTGCCAGCAGCCTTGACCCCACGGGAGGCTACACCTTC | CASSLDPTGGYTF
TRBJ2-7 | 12 | TRBV14 | - | few | TGTGCCAGCAGCCAAGGGGATGGGAAGCAGTACTTC | CASSQGDGKQYF
TRBJ2-7 | 13 | TRBV6-1 | - | many | TGTGCCAGCAGATGGGCTCCAACCTACGAGCAGTACTTC | CASRWAPTYEQYF
TRBJ2-1 | 11 | TRBV20-1 | - | - | TGCAGTTCCCCCTCCTACAATGAGCAGTTCTTC | CSSPSYNEQFF